The 30 T cell receptor beta chains below come from one sample, sequenced in a study of cytomegalovirus exposure and HLA in healthy donors (dated by TCRdb to about 2017). Library preparation was by the immunoSEQ multiplex PCR assay. For the multiplex PCR, a mixture combining 60 forward primers for TCR Vbeta segments and 13 reverse primers for TCR Jbeta segments was used. In TCRdb, the immuneACCESS table is reduced to in-frame sequences with V and J assigned. These tables do not hold every clone; where another copy was compared, an unresolved V gene accounts for under half, and the others remain unexplained. In this sample the table shows some 200,000 clones, around 75% of which occur a single time. Approximately 6% of the sample goes to the ten largest clones. Input material: PBMCs. The receptor source for this set is a man in his forties in good health and CMV-seropositive.

This clone has only a few counts. V is TRBV4-3 and J is TRBJ2-7, with TRBD1 matching over 7 bases. The CDR3 spans 14 residues. V lost 1 base and J lost 4; bases outside the gene matches: 4. Germline V CDR1 and CDR2: LGHNA, YSLEER. CDR3 in DNA: TGCGCCAGCAGCCAAGCTAGCAGGGGGTACGAGCAGTACTTC. Encoded protein: CASSQASRGYEQYF.

This clone was seen only once. J is TRBJ2-1 and V is TRBV5-3, with 13 bases fitting TRBD2. TRBV5-3 is given ORF status, its function remaining uncertain. The ends lost 5 bases at V and 8 bases at J; junction bases unmatched: 10. There are 16 residues in the CDR3. CDR3 loop: CARRPTSGGACYEQFF. In DNA form, the CDR3 reads TGTGCCAGAAGACCAACTAGCGGGGGGGCTTGTTATGAGCAGTTCTTC.

The chain has TRBV13 and TRBJ1-5; no clear D. CDR3 length equals 12 residues. V was clipped by 5 bases and J by 5 bases, with 7 bases between them. Germline CDR1 PRHDT, CDR2 FYEKMQ (reference sequence). CDR3 in DNA: TGTGCCAGCAGCAAGAGGGATCAGCCCCAGCATTTT. As protein: CASSKRDQPQHF.

The chain joins TRBV20-1 to TRBJ1-1; tentative D call: TRBD1 (5 bases). This CDR3 region has 11 residues. Germline V gene lookup returns CDR1 DFQATT and CDR2 SNEGSKA (reference sequence). With 3 bases removed from V and 6 bases from J, the gap between germline ends came to 8 bases. The CDR3, as DNA: TGCAGTGCTAGGAGACAGTCTGAAGCTTTCTTT. Its protein product is CSARRQSEAFF.

Note on this clone: The junction departs from the called germline gene at one end, perhaps through a read error. The chain employs TRBV7-7 and TRBJ2-7; weak D call: TRBD1 (5 bases). The CDR3 is 14 amino acids. Germline CDR1 reads SSHAT; CDR2 reads FNYEAQ (reference sequence). CDR3 in amino acids: CASSLVGREYEQYF. In nucleotides, the CDR3 is TGTGCTAGCAGCTTAGTCGGCAGGGAATACGAGCAGTACTTC.

J is TRBJ1-4 and V is TRBV13, with TRBD1 matching 7 bases. This CDR3 has 16 residues. Germline CDR1 and CDR2: PRHDT and FYEKMQ (reference sequence). Trimming cost V 0 bases and J 4 bases; bases outside gene matches: 5. The CDR3 loop is CASSLGLWDSNEKLFF. As DNA, the CDR3 is TGTGCCAGCAGCTTAGGCCTCTGGGACAGTAATGAAAAACTGTTTTTT.

The chain is built from TRBV7-2 and TRBJ2-5; 7 nucleotides align to TRBD2. Germline V lookup: CDR1 SGHTA, CDR2 FQGNSA. The CDR3 totals 15 residues. J was trimmed by 1 base and V by 5 bases; bases with no gene match: 7. The CDR3 sequence: CASSPPWTSQETQYF. Written as DNA, the CDR3 is TGTGCCAGCAGCCCCCCCTGGACTAGCCAAGAGACCCAGTACTTC.

This rearrangement joins TRBV25-1 to TRBJ2-7, with TRBD1 matching over 12 bases. CDR3 size: 14 residues. The V and J ends lost 6 bases and 3 bases, in that order; junction bases with no gene match: 3. CDR1 and CDR2 (germline): MGHDK, SYGVNS. In nucleotides, the CDR3 is TGTGCCAGCAGAGGGACAGGGGGCTTCTACGAGCAGTACTTC. It is translated as CASRGTGGFYEQYF.

The chain recombines TRBV5-4 with TRBJ1-4, with TRBD1 matching 8 bases. J was trimmed by 8 bases and V by 3 bases; bases with no gene match: 6. From germline, CDR1 is SGHNT and CDR2 YYREEE (reference sequence). This CDR3 has 14 residues. CDR3 amino acids: CASSSPGQAEKLFF. CDR3 DNA: TGTGCCAGCAGCTCACCGGGACAGGCGGAAAAACTGTTTTTT.

The rearrangement joins TRBV19 to TRBJ1-1, with a tentative D call TRBD1 (5 bases). Germline assignment: CDR1 LNHDA and CDR2 SQIVND (reference sequence). Trimming shortened V by 4 bases and J by 6 bases, and 9 bases separated the two germline ends. The length of the CDR3 is 12 residues. The CDR3, as DNA: TGTGCCAGTAGTACAGGGATTTCTGAAGCTTTCTTT. Encoded protein: CASSTGISEAFF.

The chain uses TRBV21-1 and TRBJ2-7; TRBD2 is the table's D call and was not checked against the DNA. TRBV21-1 is marked as a pseudogene. The CDR3 is made up of 19 amino acids. The CDR3, as DNA: TGTGCCAGCAGCAAAGTGGGTTGGACTAGCGGGGGGCCTAGCTACGAGCAGTACTTC. Translating gives CASSKVGWTSGGPSYEQYF.

V usage is TRBV5-6 and J usage is TRBJ2-6, with a weak D call TRBD1 (6 bases). Germline V gene data show CDR1 as SGHDT and CDR2 as YYEEEE. This CDR3 comprises 17 residues. Trimming removed 4 bases from V and 2 bases from J, with 16 bases in between. CDR3 bases: TGTGCCAGCAGCCCCCCCGCAGGGGCAGCTGGGGCCAACGTCCTGACTTTC. Amino acid sequence: CASSPPAGAAGANVLTF.

The rearrangement links TRBV6-1 to TRBJ2-7; 7 bases agree with TRBD1. The germline V gene encodes CDR1 MNHNS and CDR2 SASEGT. CDR3 length: 13 residues. The V and J ends lost 4 bases and 6 bases, in that order; junction bases with no gene match: 6. The DNA for the CDR3 is TGTGCCAGCAGTGGGCAAGGGGGCGGCGAGCAGTACTTC. Its protein product is CASSGQGGGEQYF.

The chain carries TRBV7-6 and TRBJ2-7; possible D gene TRBD1, 5 bases. Germline V gives CDR1 SGHVS, CDR2 FNYEAQ. Between the trimmed V and J ends, which lost 5 bases and 0 bases, there was a span of 11 bases. The CDR3 covers 14 residues. The CDR3 sequence is CASSPDRSSYEQYF. DNA of the CDR3: TGTGCCAGCAGCCCCGACAGAAGCTCCTACGAGCAGTACTTC.

The rearrangement joins TRBV27 to TRBJ2-7; a possible D gene is TRBD2 (5 bases). Germline lookup yields CDR1 MNHEY and CDR2 SMNVEV (reference sequence). The CDR3 contains 13 residues. Trimming stripped 3 bases from V and 4 bases from J, with 10 bases between. The CDR3 DNA sequence: TGTGCCAGCAGTTTGAGACGGACTTACGAGCAGTACTTC. The encoded protein is CASSLRRTYEQYF.

This chain uses TRBV7-9 with TRBJ1-2; 12 bases agree with TRBD1. CDR1 is SEHNR and CDR2 is FQNEAQ in the germline V gene (reference sequence). This CDR3 contains 14 residues. With V trimmed by 3 bases and J by 8 bases, 4 bases remained unmatched. Here the CDR3 reads CASSLGQGAEGYTF. CDR3 DNA: TGTGCCAGCAGCTTGGGACAGGGGGCAGAAGGCTACACCTTC.

This clone was detected a few times. The rearrangement uses TRBV30 and TRBJ2-4, with D maybe TRBD1 (5 bases). In germline, CDR1 is GTSNPN, CDR2 SVGIG (reference sequence). The V gene lost 5 bases and the J gene lost 8 bases, with 16 bases spanning the gap. The CDR3 is 13 residues long. The CDR3 DNA follows: TGTGCCTGGGGGTTTATAGGGGCTGACATTCAGTACTTC. Amino acid sequence: CAWGFIGADIQYF.

This clone was observed a handful of times. The CDR3 reads CASSPPATSAGDTQYF. CDR3 nucleotides: TGTGCCAGCTCACCACCGGCGACTAGCGCGGGAGATACGCAGTATTTT. The chain links TRBV18 to TRBJ2-3; the match to TRBD2 covers 8 bases. The V gene end was trimmed by 0 bases and the J gene end by 5 bases; junction bases not matched to a gene: 7. Germline V gene lookup returns CDR1 KGHSH and CDR2 LQKENI. The CDR3 spans 16 residues. The variable domain in full, with the rest retrieved from reference TRBV18 and TRBJ2-3, is NAGVMQNPRHLVRRRGQEARLRCSPMKGHSHVYWYRQLPEEGLKFMVYLQKENIIDESGMPKERFSAEFPKEGPSILRIQQVVRGDSAAYFCASSPPATSAGDTQYFGPGTRLTVL.

This chain connects TRBV28 to TRBJ1-1; no clear D. The CDR3 is 14 residues long. V was trimmed by 4 bases and J by 0 bases, leaving 9 bases between them. Germline CDR1 reads MDHEN; CDR2 reads SYDVKM. Here the CDR3 DNA reads TGTGCCAGCAGTTCACAGTTCATGAACACTGAAGCTTTCTTT. It translates to CASSSQFMNTEAFF.

The rearrangement uses TRBV6-1 and TRBJ1-5; perhaps TRBD1 as D (6 bases). Germline CDR1 and CDR2: MNHNS and SASEGT. V was clipped by 5 bases and J by 5 bases, with 10 bases between them. This CDR3 has 13 residues. CDR3 coding DNA: TGTGCCAGCAGTCTGGGGGCGGATCAGCCCCAGCATTTT. It is translated as CASSLGADQPQHF.

The rearrangement joins TRBV28 to TRBJ1-5; no definite D call. Germline V gene data show CDR1 as MDHEN and CDR2 as SYDVKM. The CDR3 is 13 amino acids. Deletions cut 6 bases from V and 10 bases from J, with 16 bases between. The chain's CDR3 is CASRPTQLRPQHF. CDR3 nucleotides: TGTGCCAGCAGGCCCACCCAACTCCGTCCCCAGCATTTT.

The chain's CDR3 is CASSFSGGINEQFF. The CDR3 nucleotides read TGTGCCAGCAGCTTTAGCGGGGGGATCAATGAGCAGTTCTTC. The chain uses TRBV11-2 and TRBJ2-1, with 10 positions matching TRBD2. This CDR3 is built from 14 residues. CDR1 and CDR2 from the germline V gene are SGHAT and FQNNGV. With 3 bases clipped from V and 6 bases from J, the junction kept 2 bases outside the gene matches.

This chain connects TRBV19 to TRBJ2-1; TRBD1 matches at 10 bases. The CDR3 has 15 residues. Germline trimming cut 4 bases from V and 1 base from J; bases unmatched to any gene: 1. CDR1 and CDR2 from the germline V gene are LNHDA and SQIVND (reference sequence). CDR3 nucleotide sequence: TGTGCCAGTAGTACGGGACAGGGGTCCTACAATGAGCAGTTCTTC. The encoded protein is CASSTGQGSYNEQFF.

The chain employs TRBV18 and TRBJ1-5; D possibly corresponds to TRBD1 (6 bases). CDR3 length: 13 amino acids. CDR1 is KGHSH and CDR2 is LQKENI in the germline V gene. Trimming shortened V by 3 bases and J by 7 bases, and 10 bases separated the two germline ends. CDR3 sequence (DNA): TGTGCCAGCTCACCCGCAGGGGACCAGCCCCAGCATTTT. As protein: CASSPAGDQPQHF.

This clone was observed a single time. This specimen includes other DNA sequences encoding the same CDR3. The chain links TRBV9 to TRBJ2-1; 7 bases line up with TRBD1. Germline V gene sequence: CDR1 SGDLS, CDR2 YYNGEE. The V segment lost 2 bases and the J segment 8 bases; nucleotides outside the gene matches: 4. CDR3 length: 13 amino acids. As DNA, the CDR3 is TGTGCCAGCAGCGTCGGGGACAGCGATGAGCAGTTCTTC. Encoded protein: CASSVGDSDEQFF.

This CDR3 is CASSRTGHNEQFF. CDR3 coding DNA: TGTGCCAGCAGCCGAACAGGCCACAATGAGCAGTTCTTC. This rearrangement joins TRBV7-8 to TRBJ2-1, with D tentatively TRBD1 (5 bases). CDR1 and CDR2 from the germline V gene are SGHVS and FQNEAQ. Trimming left V 5 bases short and J 5 bases short, with 10 bases between. The CDR3 loop spans 13 amino acids.

J is TRBJ2-3 and V is TRBV25-1, with a possible D match to TRBD2 (5 bases). Germline V gene data show CDR1 as MGHDK and CDR2 as SYGVNS. Trimming pared 3 bases from V and 6 bases from J, leaving 22 bases between. CDR3 size: 17 residues. The CDR3 is CASSDPRQAVTLDTQYF. The CDR3 coding sequence is TGTGCCAGCAGTGACCCACGGCAAGCGGTTACATTGGATACGCAGTATTTT.

The genes are TRBV18 and TRBJ1-2; D is undetermined. The germline V gene has CDR1 KGHSH and CDR2 LQKENI. This CDR3 has 14 amino acids. Trimming pared 3 bases from V and 2 bases from J, leaving 10 bases between. The CDR3 sequence is CASSPSTENYGYTF. The CDR3, as DNA: TGTGCCAGCTCACCCTCTACAGAAAACTATGGCTACACCTTC. The complete variable domain, with remaining parts taken from reference TRBV18 and TRBJ1-2, reads NAGVMQNPRHLVRRRGQEARLRCSPMKGHSHVYWYRQLPEEGLKFMVYLQKENIIDESGMPKERFSAEFPKEGPSILRIQQVVRGDSAAYFCASSPSTENYGYTFGSGTRLTVV.

Only a few counts were recorded for this clone. This sequence joins TRBV6-5 and TRBJ2-5; 11 bases line up with TRBD2. V lost 5 bases, J lost 0 bases, and 2 bases stayed unmatched. This CDR3 is built from 15 residues. Germline values: CDR1 MNHEY, CDR2 SVGAGI. CDR3 sequence reads: CASSVLAGDQETQYF. In DNA, the CDR3 is TGTGCCAGCAGTGTACTAGCGGGGGACCAAGAGACCCAGTACTTC.

This sequence joins TRBV6-5 and TRBJ1-1; D gene uncertain. This CDR3 has 16 residues. The V gene lost 1 base and the J gene lost 3 bases, with 15 bases spanning the gap. Per the germline V gene, CDR1 is MNHEY and CDR2 is SVGAGI. The CDR3 spells CASSYLQVPGDTEAFF. The CDR3, as DNA: TGTGCCAGCAGTTACTTGCAGGTTCCCGGCGACACTGAAGCTTTCTTT.